This TCR beta chain is from a study of blood T cells in healthy people across ages. Points from the study as a whole: In older individuals, TCR beta diversity per million T cells was lower, falling roughly linearly with age.

This CDR3 has 15 residues. V was pared by 5 bases and J by 8 bases, with 19 bases between. Germline CDR1 reads KGHSH; CDR2 reads LQKENI. Next came a second PCR, run for about 6 to 11 cycles, which used a sample-barcoded 5' primer along with a J-beta primer mix. MiXCR was run by TCRdb on the 5' RACE reads, yielding one entry per CDR3 protein. The sample lists hundreds of thousands of distinct CDR3 sequences; around 45% were seen once. A few counts support this clonotype. Its antigen is still unknown. This TCR was recovered from a man of 80 years or more in good health. Material: blood. V gene TRBV18 combines with J gene TRBJ2-1; a weak D match, TRBD1 (6 bases). The CDR3 loop is CASSFSGTPLDEQFF. For the CDR3, the DNA is TGTGCCAGCTCATTCTCCGGGACACCTTTGGATGAGCAGTTCTTC. The full variable domain, in which reference TRBV18 and TRBJ2-1 provide the parts outside the CDR3, is NAGVMQNPRHLVRRRGQEARLRCSPMKGHSHVYWYRQLPEEGLKFMVYLQKENIIDESGMPKERFSAEFPKEGPSILRIQQVVRGDSAAYFCASSFSGTPLDEQFFGPGTRLTVL.